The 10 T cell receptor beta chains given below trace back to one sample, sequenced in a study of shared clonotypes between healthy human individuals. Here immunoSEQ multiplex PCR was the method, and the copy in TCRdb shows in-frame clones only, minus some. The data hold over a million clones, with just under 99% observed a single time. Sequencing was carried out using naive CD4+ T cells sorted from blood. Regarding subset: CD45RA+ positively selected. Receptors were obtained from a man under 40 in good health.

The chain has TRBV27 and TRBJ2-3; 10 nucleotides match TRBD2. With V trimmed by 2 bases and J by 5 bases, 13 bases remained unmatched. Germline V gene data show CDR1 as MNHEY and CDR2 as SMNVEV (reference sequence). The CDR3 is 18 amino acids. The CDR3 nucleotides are TGTGCCAGCAGTTTAGATCCGCCTAGCGGGAGTGGGGTAGATACGCAGTATTTT. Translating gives CASSLDPPSGSGVDTQYF.

The CDR3, as DNA: TGCGCCAGCAGCTTGGAGACTAGCGGGACTAATGAGCAGTTCTTC. As protein: CASSLETSGTNEQFF. The rearrangement links TRBV5-1 to TRBJ2-1; TRBD2 agrees at 11 bases. The germline CDR1 and CDR2 sequences are SGHRS and YFSETQ. The CDR3 length is 15 residues. The V segment lost 0 bases and the J segment 7 bases; nucleotides outside the gene matches: 3.

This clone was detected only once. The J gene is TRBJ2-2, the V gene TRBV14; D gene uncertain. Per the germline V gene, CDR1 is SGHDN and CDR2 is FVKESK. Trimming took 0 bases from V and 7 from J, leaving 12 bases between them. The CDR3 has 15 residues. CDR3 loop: CASSQDFVGIGELFF. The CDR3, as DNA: TGTGCCAGCAGCCAAGATTTTGTAGGGATCGGGGAGCTGTTTTTT.

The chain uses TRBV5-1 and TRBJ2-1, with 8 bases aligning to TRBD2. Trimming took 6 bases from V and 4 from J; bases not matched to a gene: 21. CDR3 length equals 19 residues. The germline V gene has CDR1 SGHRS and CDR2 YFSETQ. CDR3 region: CASTLNGLAGLSRYNEQFF. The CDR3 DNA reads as TGCGCCAGCACCCTCAACGGGCTAGCGGGTCTTTCTAGGTACAATGAGCAGTTCTTC.

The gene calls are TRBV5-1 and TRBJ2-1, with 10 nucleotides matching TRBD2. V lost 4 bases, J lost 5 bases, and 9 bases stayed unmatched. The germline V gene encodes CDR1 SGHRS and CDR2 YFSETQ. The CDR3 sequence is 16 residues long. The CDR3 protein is CASSTLLAGVDNEQFF. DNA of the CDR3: TGCGCCAGCAGCACCCTCCTAGCGGGAGTCGACAATGAGCAGTTCTTC.

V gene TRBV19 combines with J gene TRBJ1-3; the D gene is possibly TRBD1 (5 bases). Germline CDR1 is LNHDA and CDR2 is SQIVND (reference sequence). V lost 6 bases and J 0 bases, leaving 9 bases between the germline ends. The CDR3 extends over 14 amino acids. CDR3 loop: CASSEGHSGNTIYF. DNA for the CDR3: TGTGCCAGTAGCGAGGGGCACTCTGGAAACACCATATATTTT.

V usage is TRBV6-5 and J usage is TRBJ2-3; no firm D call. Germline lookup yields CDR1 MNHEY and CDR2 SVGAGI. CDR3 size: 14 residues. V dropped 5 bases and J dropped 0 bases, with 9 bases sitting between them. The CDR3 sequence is CASSKATSTDTQYF. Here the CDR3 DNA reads TGTGCCAGCAGTAAAGCGACTAGCACAGATACGCAGTATTTT.

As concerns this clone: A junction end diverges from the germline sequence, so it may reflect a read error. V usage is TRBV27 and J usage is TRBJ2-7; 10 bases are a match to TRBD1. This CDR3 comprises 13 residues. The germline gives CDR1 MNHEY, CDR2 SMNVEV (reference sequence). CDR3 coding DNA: TGTGCCACCGGGACAGGGGCTTCCTTCGAGCAGTACTTC. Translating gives CATGTGASFEQYF.

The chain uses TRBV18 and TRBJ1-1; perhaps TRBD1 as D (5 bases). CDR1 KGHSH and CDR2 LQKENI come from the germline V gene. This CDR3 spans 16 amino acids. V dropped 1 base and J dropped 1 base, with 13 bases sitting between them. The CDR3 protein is CASSPLVGTGNTEAFF. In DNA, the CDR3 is TGTGCCAGCTCACCACTCGTAGGGACTGGGAACACTGAAGCTTTCTTT.

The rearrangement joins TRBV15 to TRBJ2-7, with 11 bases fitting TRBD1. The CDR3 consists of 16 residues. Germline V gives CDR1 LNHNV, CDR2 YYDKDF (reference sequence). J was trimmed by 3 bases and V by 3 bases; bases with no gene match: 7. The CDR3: CATSSQDRGPFYEQYF. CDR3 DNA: TGTGCCACCAGCAGCCAGGACAGGGGGCCGTTCTACGAGCAGTACTTC.